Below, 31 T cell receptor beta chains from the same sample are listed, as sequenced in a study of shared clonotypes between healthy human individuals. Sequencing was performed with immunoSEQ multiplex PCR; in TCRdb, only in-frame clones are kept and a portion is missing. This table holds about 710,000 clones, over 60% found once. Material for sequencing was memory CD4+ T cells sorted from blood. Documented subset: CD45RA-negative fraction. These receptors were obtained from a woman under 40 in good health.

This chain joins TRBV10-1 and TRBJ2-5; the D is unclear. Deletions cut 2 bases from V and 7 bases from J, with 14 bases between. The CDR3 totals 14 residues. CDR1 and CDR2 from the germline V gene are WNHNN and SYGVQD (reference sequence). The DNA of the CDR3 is TGCGCCAGCAGTGAGGGCACCTCTCAGAGGACCCAGTACTTC. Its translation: CASSEGTSQRTQYF.

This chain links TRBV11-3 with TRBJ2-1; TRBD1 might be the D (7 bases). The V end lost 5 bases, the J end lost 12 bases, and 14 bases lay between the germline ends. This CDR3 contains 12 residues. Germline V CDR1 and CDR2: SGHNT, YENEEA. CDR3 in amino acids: CASSPPGGRQFF. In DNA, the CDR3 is TGTGCCAGCAGCCCCCCAGGGGGGAGGCAGTTCTTC.

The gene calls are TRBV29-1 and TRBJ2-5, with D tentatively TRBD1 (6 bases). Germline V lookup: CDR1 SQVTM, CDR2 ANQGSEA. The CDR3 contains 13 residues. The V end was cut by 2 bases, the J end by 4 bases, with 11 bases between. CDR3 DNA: TGCAGCGTTGAAACAGGGATAGGAGAGACCCAGTACTTC. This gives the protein CSVETGIGETQYF.

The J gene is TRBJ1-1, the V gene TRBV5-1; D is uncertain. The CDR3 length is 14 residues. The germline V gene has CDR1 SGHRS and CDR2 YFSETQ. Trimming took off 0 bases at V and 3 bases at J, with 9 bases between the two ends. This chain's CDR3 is CASSLAVGYTEAFF. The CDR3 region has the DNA TGCGCCAGCAGCTTGGCCGTAGGGTACACTGAAGCTTTCTTT.

CDR3 DNA: TGTGCCATCAGTCAGGGACTAGCGGGATCCTACGAGCAGTACTTC. Protein sequence: CAISQGLAGSYEQYF. This chain links TRBV10-3 with TRBJ2-7, with 13 bases aligning to TRBD2. The CDR3 runs to 15 residues. CDR1 is ENHRY, CDR2 SYGVKD, per germline. V was clipped by 5 bases and J by 1 base; unmatched bases: 2.

CDR3 sequence (DNA): TGCGCCATCCCCGGGACTAGTATCATTGAGCAGTTCTTC. This translates into CAIPGTSIIEQFF. V is TRBV5-1 and J is TRBJ2-1, with 8 bases identical to TRBD2. Trimming removed 9 bases from V and 9 bases from J; junction bases left unmatched: 11. Germline V lookup: CDR1 SGHRS, CDR2 YFSETQ. CDR3 length: 13 amino acids.

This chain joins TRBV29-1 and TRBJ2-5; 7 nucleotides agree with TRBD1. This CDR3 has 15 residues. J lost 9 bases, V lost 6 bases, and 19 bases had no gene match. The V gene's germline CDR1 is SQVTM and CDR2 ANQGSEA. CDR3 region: CSVKTLFDRVGAQYF. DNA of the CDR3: TGCAGCGTCAAAACACTGTTCGACAGGGTCGGGGCCCAGTACTTC.

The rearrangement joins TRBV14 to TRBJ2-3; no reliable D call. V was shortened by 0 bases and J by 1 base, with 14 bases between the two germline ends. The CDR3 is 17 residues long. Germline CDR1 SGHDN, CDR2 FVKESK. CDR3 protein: CASSQDPLLTGTDTQYF. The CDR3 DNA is TGTGCCAGCAGCCAAGACCCACTCTTGACTGGCACAGATACGCAGTATTTT.

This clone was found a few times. For the CDR3, the DNA is TGTGCCAGCAGTTCCACGTGGTTCCAGCATTTT. This sequence encodes CASSSTWFQHF. The J gene is TRBJ1-5, the V gene TRBV28; D call uncertain. The CDR3 totals 11 residues. Germline CDR1 and CDR2: MDHEN and SYDVKM. V lost 4 bases to trimming and J lost 12 bases, with 10 bases between them.

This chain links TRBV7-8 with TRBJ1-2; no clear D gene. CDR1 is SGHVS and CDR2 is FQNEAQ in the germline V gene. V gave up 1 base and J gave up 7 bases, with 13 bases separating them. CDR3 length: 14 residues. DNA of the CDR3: TGTGCCAGCAGCTTAGAGCTCATAGCTATTGGCTACACCTTC. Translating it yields CASSLELIAIGYTF.

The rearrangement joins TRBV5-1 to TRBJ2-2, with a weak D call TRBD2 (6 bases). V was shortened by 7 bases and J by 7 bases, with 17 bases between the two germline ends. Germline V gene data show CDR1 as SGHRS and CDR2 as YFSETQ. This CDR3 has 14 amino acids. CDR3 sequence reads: CASVSGQDGGELFF. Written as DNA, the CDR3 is TGCGCCAGCGTTAGCGGACAAGACGGCGGGGAGCTGTTTTTT.

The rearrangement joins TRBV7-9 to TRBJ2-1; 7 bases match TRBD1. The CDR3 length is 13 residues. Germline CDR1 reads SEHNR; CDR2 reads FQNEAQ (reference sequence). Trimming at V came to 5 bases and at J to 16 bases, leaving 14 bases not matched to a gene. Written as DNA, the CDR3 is TGTGCCAGCAGCACCTTCTCGACAGGGATCCTTTTCTTC. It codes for CASSTFSTGILFF.

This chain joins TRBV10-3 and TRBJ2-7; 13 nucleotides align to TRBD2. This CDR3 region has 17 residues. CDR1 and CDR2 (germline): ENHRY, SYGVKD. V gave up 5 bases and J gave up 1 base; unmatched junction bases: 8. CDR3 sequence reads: CAISQGLAGAGSYEQYF. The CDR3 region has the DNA TGTGCCATCAGTCAAGGACTAGCGGGAGCTGGGTCCTACGAGCAGTACTTC.

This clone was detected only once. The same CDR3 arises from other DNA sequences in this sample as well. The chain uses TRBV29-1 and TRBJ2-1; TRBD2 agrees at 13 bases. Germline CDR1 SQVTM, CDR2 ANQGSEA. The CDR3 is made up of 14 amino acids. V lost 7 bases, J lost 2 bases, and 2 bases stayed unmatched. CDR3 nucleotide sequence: TGCAGCGCCGGGACTAGCGGGACCTACAATGAGCAGTTCTTC. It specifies CSAGTSGTYNEQFF.

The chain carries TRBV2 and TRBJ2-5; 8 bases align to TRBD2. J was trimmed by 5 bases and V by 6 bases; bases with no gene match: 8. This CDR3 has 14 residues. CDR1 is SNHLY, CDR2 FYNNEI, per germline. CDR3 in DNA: TGTGCCAGCAGGGGGACTAGGCTCCGGGAGACCCAGTACTTC. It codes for CASRGTRLRETQYF.

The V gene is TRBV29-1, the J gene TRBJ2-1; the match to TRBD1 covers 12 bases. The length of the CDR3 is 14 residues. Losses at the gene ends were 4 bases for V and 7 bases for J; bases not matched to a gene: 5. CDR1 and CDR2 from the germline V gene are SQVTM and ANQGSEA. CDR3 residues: CSVGPGQGANEQFF. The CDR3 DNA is TGCAGCGTTGGCCCGGGACAGGGGGCGAATGAGCAGTTCTTC.

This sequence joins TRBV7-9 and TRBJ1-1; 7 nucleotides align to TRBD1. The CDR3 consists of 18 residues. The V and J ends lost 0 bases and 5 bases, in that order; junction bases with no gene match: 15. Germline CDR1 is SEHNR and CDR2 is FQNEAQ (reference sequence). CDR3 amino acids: CASSLAAGTVLTGTEAFF. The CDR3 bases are TGTGCCAGCAGCTTAGCCGCCGGGACAGTCCTCACGGGGACTGAAGCTTTCTTT.

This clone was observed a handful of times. The CDR3 protein is CASSVGLAGGSPHEQFF. Written as DNA, the CDR3 is TGTGCCAGCAGCGTAGGACTAGCGGGAGGAAGTCCGCATGAGCAGTTCTTC. V usage is TRBV9 and J usage is TRBJ2-1, with 13 nucleotides matching TRBD2. There are 17 residues in the CDR3. CDR1 is SGDLS, CDR2 YYNGEE, per germline. The trim removed 0 bases at V and 8 bases at J, leaving 8 bases unmatched.

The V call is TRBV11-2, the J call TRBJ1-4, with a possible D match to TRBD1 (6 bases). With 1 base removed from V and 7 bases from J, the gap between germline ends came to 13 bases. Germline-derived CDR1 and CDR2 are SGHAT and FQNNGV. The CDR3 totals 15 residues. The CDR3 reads CASSLGGLLSEKLFF. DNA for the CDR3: TGTGCCAGCAGCTTAGGGGGGCTGCTGAGTGAAAAACTGTTTTTT.

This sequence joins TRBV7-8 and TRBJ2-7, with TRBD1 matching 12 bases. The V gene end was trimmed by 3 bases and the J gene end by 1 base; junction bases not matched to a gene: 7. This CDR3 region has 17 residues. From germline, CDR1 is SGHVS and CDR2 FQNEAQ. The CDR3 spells CASSFGTGGRKSYEQYF. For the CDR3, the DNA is TGTGCCAGCAGCTTCGGGACAGGGGGCCGAAAATCCTACGAGCAGTACTTC.

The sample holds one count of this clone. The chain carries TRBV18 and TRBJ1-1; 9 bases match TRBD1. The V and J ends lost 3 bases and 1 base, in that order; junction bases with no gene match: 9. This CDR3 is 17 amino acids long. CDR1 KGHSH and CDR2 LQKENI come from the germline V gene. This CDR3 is CASSPNRGHVRNTEAFF. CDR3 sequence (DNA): TGTGCCAGCTCACCTAACAGGGGGCACGTAAGGAACACTGAAGCTTTCTTT.

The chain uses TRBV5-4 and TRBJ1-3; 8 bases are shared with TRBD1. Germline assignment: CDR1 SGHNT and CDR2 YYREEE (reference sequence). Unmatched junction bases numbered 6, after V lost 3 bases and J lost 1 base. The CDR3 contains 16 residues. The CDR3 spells CASSSRTGKSGNTIYF. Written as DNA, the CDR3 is TGTGCCAGCAGCTCTAGGACAGGGAAGTCTGGAAACACCATATATTTT.

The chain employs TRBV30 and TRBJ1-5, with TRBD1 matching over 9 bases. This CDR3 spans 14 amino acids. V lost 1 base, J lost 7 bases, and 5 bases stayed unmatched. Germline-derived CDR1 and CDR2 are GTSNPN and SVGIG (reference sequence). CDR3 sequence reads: CAWSDGTGSQPQHF. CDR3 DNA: TGTGCCTGGAGTGACGGGACAGGGTCACAGCCCCAGCATTTT.

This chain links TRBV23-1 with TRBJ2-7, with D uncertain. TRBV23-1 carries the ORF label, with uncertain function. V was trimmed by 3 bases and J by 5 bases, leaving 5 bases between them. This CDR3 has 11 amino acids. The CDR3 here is CASSHRDEQYF. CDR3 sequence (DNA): TGCGCCAGCAGTCACCGAGACGAGCAGTACTTC.

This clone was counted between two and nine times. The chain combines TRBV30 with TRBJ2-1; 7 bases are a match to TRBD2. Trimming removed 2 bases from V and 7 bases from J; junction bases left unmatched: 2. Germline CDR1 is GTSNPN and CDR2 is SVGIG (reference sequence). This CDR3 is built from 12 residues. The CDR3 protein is CAWSRGENEQFF. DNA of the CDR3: TGTGCCTGGAGTCGGGGGGAGAATGAGCAGTTCTTC.

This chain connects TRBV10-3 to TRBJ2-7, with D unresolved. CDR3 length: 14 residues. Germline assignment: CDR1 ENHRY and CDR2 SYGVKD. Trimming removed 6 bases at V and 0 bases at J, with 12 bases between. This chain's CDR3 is CAIRQTLSSYEQYF. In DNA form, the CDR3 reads TGTGCCATCAGACAGACTTTGAGCTCCTACGAGCAGTACTTC.

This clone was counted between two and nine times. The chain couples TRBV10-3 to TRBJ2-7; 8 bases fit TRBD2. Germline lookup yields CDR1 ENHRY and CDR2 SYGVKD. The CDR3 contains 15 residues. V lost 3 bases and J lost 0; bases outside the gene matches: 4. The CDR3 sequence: CAISDPGTSSYEQYF. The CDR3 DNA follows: TGTGCCATCAGTGATCCCGGGACTAGCTCCTACGAGCAGTACTTC.

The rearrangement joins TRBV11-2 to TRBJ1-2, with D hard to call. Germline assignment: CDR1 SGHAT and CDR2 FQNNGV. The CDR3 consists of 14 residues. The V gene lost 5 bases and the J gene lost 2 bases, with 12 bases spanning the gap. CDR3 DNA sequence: TGTGCCAGCAGCCCAGAGGGAGGGAACTATGGCTACACCTTC. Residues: CASSPEGGNYGYTF.

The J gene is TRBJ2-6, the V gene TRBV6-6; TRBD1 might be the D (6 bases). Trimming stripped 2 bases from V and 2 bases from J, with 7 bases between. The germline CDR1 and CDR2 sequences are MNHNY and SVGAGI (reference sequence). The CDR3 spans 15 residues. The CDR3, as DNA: TGTGCCAGCAGTTACGAGGGGGCTGGGGCCAACGTCCTGACTTTC. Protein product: CASSYEGAGANVLTF.

The CDR3 sequence is CASSSYGTGEKETQYF. The CDR3 nucleotides are TGTGCCAGTAGTTCATACGGGACAGGAGAGAAAGAGACCCAGTACTTC. V is TRBV19 and J is TRBJ2-5; 8 positions agree with TRBD1. V lost 5 bases to trimming and J lost 3 bases; unmatched junction nucleotides: 11. Germline V gives CDR1 LNHDA, CDR2 SQIVND (reference sequence). The CDR3 totals 16 residues.

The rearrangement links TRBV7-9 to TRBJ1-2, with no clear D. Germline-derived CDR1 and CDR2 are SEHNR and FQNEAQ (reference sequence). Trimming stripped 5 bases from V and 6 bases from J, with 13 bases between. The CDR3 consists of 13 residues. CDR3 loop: CASSREEWHGYTF. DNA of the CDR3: TGTGCCAGCAGCAGGGAGGAGTGGCATGGCTACACCTTC.